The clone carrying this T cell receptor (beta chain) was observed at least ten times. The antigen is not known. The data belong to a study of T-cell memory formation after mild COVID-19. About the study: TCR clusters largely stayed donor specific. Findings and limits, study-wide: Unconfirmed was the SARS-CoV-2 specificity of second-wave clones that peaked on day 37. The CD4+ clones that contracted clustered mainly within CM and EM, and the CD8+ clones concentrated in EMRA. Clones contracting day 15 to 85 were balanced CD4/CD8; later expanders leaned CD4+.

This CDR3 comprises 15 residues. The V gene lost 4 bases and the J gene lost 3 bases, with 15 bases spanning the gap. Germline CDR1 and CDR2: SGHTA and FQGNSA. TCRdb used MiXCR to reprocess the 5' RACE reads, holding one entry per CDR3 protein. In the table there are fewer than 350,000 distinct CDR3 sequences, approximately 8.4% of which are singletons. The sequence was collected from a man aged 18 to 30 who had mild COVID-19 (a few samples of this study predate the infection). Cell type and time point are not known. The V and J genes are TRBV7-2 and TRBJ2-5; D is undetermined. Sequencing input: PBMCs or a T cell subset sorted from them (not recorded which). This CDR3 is CASSSPATRKETQYF. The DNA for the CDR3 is TGTGCCAGCAGCTCCCCGGCGACGAGAAAAGAGACCCAGTACTTC. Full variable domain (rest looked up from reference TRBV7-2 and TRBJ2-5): GAGVSQSPSNKVTEKGKDVELRCDPISGHTALYWYRQSLGQGLEFLIYFQGNSAPDKSGLPSDRFSAERTGGSVSTLTIQRTQQEDSAVYLCASSSPATRKETQYFGPGTRLLVL.